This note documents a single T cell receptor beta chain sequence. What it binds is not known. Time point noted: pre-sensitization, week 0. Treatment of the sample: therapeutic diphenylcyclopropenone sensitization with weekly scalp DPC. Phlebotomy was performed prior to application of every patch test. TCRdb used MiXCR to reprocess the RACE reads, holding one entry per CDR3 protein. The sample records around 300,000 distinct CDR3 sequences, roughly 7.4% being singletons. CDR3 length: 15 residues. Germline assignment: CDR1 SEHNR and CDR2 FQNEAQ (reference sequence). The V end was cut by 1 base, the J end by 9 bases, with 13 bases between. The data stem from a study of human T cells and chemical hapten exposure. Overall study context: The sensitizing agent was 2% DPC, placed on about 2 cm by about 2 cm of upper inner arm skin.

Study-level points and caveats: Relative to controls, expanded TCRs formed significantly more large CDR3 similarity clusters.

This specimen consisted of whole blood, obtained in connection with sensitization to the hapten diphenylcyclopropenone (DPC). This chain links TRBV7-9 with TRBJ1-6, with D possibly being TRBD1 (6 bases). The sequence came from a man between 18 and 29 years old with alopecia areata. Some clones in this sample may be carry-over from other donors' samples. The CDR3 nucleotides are TGTGCCAGCAGCTTAGAGCCAGGGGTCAGTTCACCCCTCCACTTT. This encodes CASSLEPGVSSPLHF.